These 6 T cell receptor beta chains came from one sample sequenced in a study of long-term antiretroviral therapy in people with HIV (dated by TCRdb to 2021 to 2024). The immunoSEQ hsTCRB v3.0 assay was used at survey level resolution to sequence the TRB variable region. In TCRdb, the immuneACCESS table is reduced to in-frame sequences with V and J assigned. These tables do not hold every clone; where another copy was compared, an unresolved V gene accounts for under half, and the others remain unexplained. The sample table contains over 10,000 clones; only one count was recorded for approximately 80% of them. The ten largest make up approximately 20% of the sample. Sequences were derived from unsorted PBMCs, sampled 0.5 years before starting antiretroviral therapy. The receptors derive from a woman in her forties with HIV.

This clone was observed a single time. The chain has TRBV19 and TRBJ1-2, with D maybe TRBD1 (5 bases). Germline V gene data show CDR1 as LNHDA and CDR2 as SQIVND (reference sequence). Deletions cut 11 bases from V and 6 bases from J, with 25 bases between. CDR3 length: 15 amino acids. The CDR3 nucleotides are TGTGCCGCTAGTATGGGGGGGGGACTGGTGGATGGCTACACCTTC. This encodes CAASMGGGLVDGYTF.

This clone was recorded once. J is TRBJ2-4 and V is TRBV11-2; perhaps TRBD1 as D (5 bases). This CDR3 is 14 amino acids long. V lost 5 bases to trimming and J lost 10 bases, with 18 bases between them. Germline V gene lookup returns CDR1 SGHAT and CDR2 FQNNGV. CDR3 sequence (DNA): TGTGCCAGCAGCACACCCCGGACACCAAGAATTCAGTACTTC. Encoded protein: CASSTPRTPRIQYF.

V gene TRBV5-4 combines with J gene TRBJ2-7, with TRBD2 matching over 14 bases. Germline CDR1 and CDR2: SGHNT and YYREEE (reference sequence). The length of the CDR3 is 16 residues. V trimming: 4 bases; J trimming: 7 bases; junction bases outside the gene matches: 10. The CDR3 region is CASSPVTSGRAWEQYF. The CDR3 bases are TGTGCCAGCAGCCCGGTGACTAGCGGGAGGGCTTGGGAGCAGTACTTC.

V is TRBV7-2 and J is TRBJ2-5, with D perhaps TRBD2 (6 bases). V was cut by 5 bases and J by 0 bases, with 19 bases left in between. CDR1 and CDR2 from the germline V gene are SGHTA and FQGNSA. The CDR3 is made up of 17 amino acids. The CDR3 DNA reads TGTGCCAGCAGCCCAGTCCGGGCTAGCGAGTACCAAGAGACCCAGTACTTC. Its translation is CASSPVRASEYQETQYF. The whole variable domain, remainder taken from reference TRBV7-2 and TRBJ2-5, is GAGVSQSPSNKVTEKGKDVELRCDPISGHTALYWYRQSLGQGLEFLIYFQGNSAPDKSGLPSDRFSAERTGGSVSTLTIQRTQQEDSAVYLCASSPVRASEYQETQYFGPGTRLLVL.

The V gene is TRBV5-1, the J gene TRBJ1-2; 10 bases are shared with TRBD1. The CDR3 length is 14 residues. With 4 bases clipped from V and 7 bases from J, the junction kept 7 bases outside the gene matches. Germline V lookup: CDR1 SGHRS, CDR2 YFSETQ. The CDR3 loop reads CASSAGQGHGGYTF. The CDR3, as DNA: TGCGCCAGCAGCGCGGGACAGGGGCATGGTGGCTACACCTTC.

The CDR3 reads CASSAQAGQETQYF. Here the CDR3 DNA reads TGTGCCAGCAGCGCCCAAGCAGGACAAGAGACCCAGTACTTC. The chain is built from TRBV7-6 and TRBJ2-5, with D hard to call. This CDR3 is 14 amino acids long. V lost 5 bases and J lost 2, with 12 bases in between. From germline, CDR1 is SGHVS and CDR2 FNYEAQ.